The source of this TCR beta chain is a study of T cell changes during pregnancy in multiple sclerosis (dated by TCRdb to the late 2010s). Concerning the study at large: Changes in the T cell repertoire over the course of pregnancy were examined in this study in women with multiple sclerosis.

A remark on this clone: Its antigen specificity is not known. Per-base quality was not reported, and no clone a single base away is much larger than it. The same CDR3 can be traced to other DNA sequences in this sample.

The CDR3 runs 14 amino acids, cysteine and phenylalanine included. Only the CDR3 DNA stays, 42 bases, in frame from base 1. CDR1 and CDR2 are drawn from the germline V gene: SGHTS, YDEGEE. Trimming removed 4 bases from V and 8 bases from J; the gene matches leave 10 bases unexplained. The receptor library was made with the immunoSEQ multiplex PCR assay. TCRdb re-hosts the immuneACCESS table, in-frame sequences only. Its copies lack some clones; in the studies checked, an unresolved V gene accounts for under half of them, and the cause for the rest is not known. The sample profile shows tens of thousands of clones; 80% to 95% of them were found once. The ten largest clones add up to around 2% of the sample.

The chain is assembled from TRBV5-8 and TRBJ1-2; 8 bases in the junction line up with TRBD1. Sequenced material: peripheral blood, taken in the second trimester of pregnancy. This clonotype was sampled from a female donor with multiple sclerosis, enrolled in a pregnancy study. The CDR3 protein: CASSASQGVRGYTF. The DNA reads TGTGCCAGCAGCGCCTCACAGGGGGTGCGAGGCTACACCTTC. Reference TRBV5-8 and TRBJ1-2 proteins supply the regions before and after the CDR3; the full variable domain is: EAGVTQSPTHLIKTRGQQATLRCSPISGHTSVYWYQQALGLGLQFLLWYDEGEERNRGNFPPRFSGRQFPNYSSELNVNALELEDSALYLCASSASQGVRGYTFGSGTRLTVV.